This T cell receptor beta chain was observed in a study of OX40 agonist ivuxolimab in advanced cancers. Across the study: Dosing consisted of intravenous ivuxolimab at 0.01 to 10 mg/kg every 2 weeks.

The V and J ends lost 4 bases and 2 bases respectively, with 9 bases between them. The CDR3 is 13 amino acids. Germline-derived CDR1 and CDR2 are SGDLS and YYNGEE. Some clones are missing from TCRdb's copy, which holds only in-frame ones; the method was immunoSEQ multiplex PCR. The sample carries 55,000 to 80,000 clones, under 90% recorded once. The TCR comes from an adult with an advanced solid tumor such as melanoma, head and neck, liver or kidney cancer. The sample was CD4+ or CD8+ T cells sorted from blood, taken in a trial of the OX40 agonist ivuxolimab. The J gene is TRBJ2-5, the V gene TRBV9; D unclear. The CDR3 DNA reads TGTGCCAGCAGCCGACTGATTCAAGAGACCCAGTACTTC. Translated: CASSRLIQETQYF.